The rows below give T cell receptor beta chains drawn from one sample of a study of cytomegalovirus exposure and HLA in healthy donors. TCRdb keeps only in-frame clones here, not all; method: immunoSEQ multiplex PCR. The profile covers about 140,000 clones, with approximately 83% appearing a single time and around 3.9% taken by the ten largest. Sample: PBMCs. The receptor source for this set is a man aged 35 to 55 in good health and CMV-seropositive. Both conserved end residues are part of each CDR3. The D gene is left open where the match is weak. Some rows have no size entry. The others give once, few or many, or a class for an expanded clone.

abundance: -
j_gene: TRBJ2-5
v_gene: TRBV19
d_gene: TRBD1
CDR3nt: TGTGCCAGTAGTAGAGGGTGGACAGGGGGGGAGACCCAGTACTTC
CDR3aa: CASSRGWTGGETQYF

abundance: -
j_gene: TRBJ2-1
v_gene: TRBV7-2
d_gene: -
CDR3nt: TGTGCCAGCAGCTTAGGGGGTACGGCGCGGGATGAGCAGTTCTTC
CDR3aa: CASSLGGTARDEQFF

abundance: -
j_gene: TRBJ1-4
v_gene: TRBV7-2
d_gene: TRBD1
CDR3nt: TGTGCCAGCAGCTTAGGGGACAGGGCTCGACTGTTTTTT
CDR3aa: CASSLGDRARLFF

abundance: -
j_gene: TRBJ1-5
v_gene: TRBV6-5
d_gene: TRBD1
CDR3nt: TGTGCCAGCACACGGGGACAGCTACGTCAGCCCCAGCATTTT
CDR3aa: CASTRGQLRQPQHF

abundance: -
j_gene: TRBJ2-3
v_gene: TRBV2
d_gene: TRBD2
CDR3nt: TGTGCCAGCAATTGGCTAGCGGGGGCAGATACGCAGTATTTT
CDR3aa: CASNWLAGADTQYF

abundance: few
j_gene: TRBJ1-2
v_gene: TRBV5-8
d_gene: TRBD1
CDR3nt: TGTGCCAGCAGCGGGGACAGGGGGCGTCACAGGGGTGGCTACACCTTC
CDR3aa: CASSGDRGRHRGGYTF

abundance: -
j_gene: TRBJ2-7
v_gene: TRBV9
d_gene: -
CDR3nt: TGTGCCAGCAGTATAGGGGGAACTAGCGACTACGAGCAGTACTTC
CDR3aa: CASSIGGTSDYEQYF

abundance: -
j_gene: TRBJ2-5
v_gene: TRBV21-1
d_gene: -
CDR3nt: TGTGCCAGCAGCGTGCCGAGTGGTATGGAGACCCAGTACTTC
CDR3aa: CASSVPSGMETQYF

abundance: -
j_gene: TRBJ1-2
v_gene: TRBV29-1
d_gene: -
CDR3nt: TGCAGCGTTGAAACCGGCGGCGGCTACACCTTC
CDR3aa: CSVETGGGYTF

abundance: -
j_gene: TRBJ2-5
v_gene: TRBV7-9
d_gene: TRBD2
CDR3nt: TGTGCCAGCAGCTTAGCCCTACTAGCGGGAGTTCAAGAGACCCAGTACTTC
CDR3aa: CASSLALLAGVQETQYF

abundance: once
j_gene: TRBJ2-6
v_gene: TRBV7-9
d_gene: -
CDR3nt: TGTGCCAGCAGCCAACTTAGGAGAACAGGGGCCAACGTCCTGACTTTC
CDR3aa: CASSQLRRTGANVLTF

abundance: -
j_gene: TRBJ2-1
v_gene: TRBV29-1
d_gene: TRBD2
CDR3nt: TGCAGCGTTGTCTGGGTAGCGGGAGTCCCCAATGAGCAGTTCTTC
CDR3aa: CSVVWVAGVPNEQFF

abundance: -
j_gene: TRBJ1-5
v_gene: TRBV19
d_gene: -
CDR3nt: TGTGCCAGTAGTGTTTGGAGTGAGAATCAGCCCCAGCATTTT
CDR3aa: CASSVWSENQPQHF

abundance: -
j_gene: TRBJ2-5
v_gene: TRBV4-2
d_gene: -
CDR3nt: TGTGCCAGCAGCCACGGTAGAAACCAAGAGACCCAGTACTTC
CDR3aa: CASSHGRNQETQYF

abundance: -
j_gene: TRBJ2-7
v_gene: TRBV21-1
d_gene: -
CDR3nt: TGTGCCAGCAGCACCTCGGGACAGCCAGGCGCTTACGAGCAGTACTTC
CDR3aa: CASSTSGQPGAYEQYF

abundance: -
j_gene: TRBJ1-2
v_gene: TRBV7-2
d_gene: TRBD1
CDR3nt: TGTGCCAGCAGCTTACAGGGGGCGCTTGGCTACACCTTC
CDR3aa: CASSLQGALGYTF

abundance: -
j_gene: TRBJ1-2
v_gene: TRBV2
d_gene: -
CDR3nt: TGTGCCAGCAGCGTAACAGGGACCACTAACTATGGCTACACCTTC
CDR3aa: CASSVTGTTNYGYTF

abundance: -
j_gene: TRBJ2-1
v_gene: TRBV11-2
d_gene: TRBD2
CDR3nt: TGTGCCAGCAGCTTAGAGATTAGCGGGAGGTACAATGAGCAGTTCTTC
CDR3aa: CASSLEISGRYNEQFF

abundance: -
j_gene: TRBJ1-3
v_gene: TRBV9
d_gene: TRBD1
CDR3nt: TGTGCCAGCAGCGGATGGACAGGGGGCCTTGGAAACACCATATATTTT
CDR3aa: CASSGWTGGLGNTIYF

abundance: -
j_gene: TRBJ2-1
v_gene: TRBV27
d_gene: TRBD2
CDR3nt: TGTGCCAGCAGCAAAAGCGGGAGCAGAAATGAGCAGTTCTTC
CDR3aa: CASSKSGSRNEQFF

abundance: once
j_gene: TRBJ2-5
v_gene: TRBV7-9
d_gene: TRBD1
CDR3nt: TGTGCCAGCAGCCGCTGGACAGGGGCGTCGGAAGAGACCCAGTACTTC
CDR3aa: CASSRWTGASEETQYF

abundance: -
j_gene: TRBJ1-1
v_gene: TRBV5-1
d_gene: TRBD1
CDR3nt: TGCGCCAGCATATACGGGACAGACACTGAAGCTTTCTTT
CDR3aa: CASIYGTDTEAFF

abundance: -
j_gene: TRBJ2-1
v_gene: TRBV27
d_gene: -
CDR3nt: TGTGCCAGCAGTTTCACTCTTAGGCGGGAGCAGTTCTTC
CDR3aa: CASSFTLRREQFF

abundance: -
j_gene: TRBJ1-1
v_gene: TRBV6-1
d_gene: -
CDR3nt: TGTGCCAGCAGTGTTACAGGGAATTGGGGTGAAGCTTTCTTT
CDR3aa: CASSVTGNWGEAFF

abundance: -
j_gene: TRBJ1-2
v_gene: TRBV7-8
d_gene: TRBD1
CDR3nt: TGTGCCAGCAGCTTAGTACAGGGGGCCCACTATGGCTACACCTTC
CDR3aa: CASSLVQGAHYGYTF

abundance: -
j_gene: TRBJ2-7
v_gene: TRBV10-3
d_gene: -
CDR3nt: TGTGCCATCAGTGACCCGCGGAAGGTGTACGAGCAGTACTTC
CDR3aa: CAISDPRKVYEQYF

abundance: -
j_gene: TRBJ1-2
v_gene: TRBV28
d_gene: -
CDR3nt: TGTGCCAGCAGTTTATCTACTCCCGGGGGGTTGGGCTACACCTTC
CDR3aa: CASSLSTPGGLGYTF

abundance: -
j_gene: TRBJ2-2
v_gene: TRBV9
d_gene: TRBD2
CDR3nt: TGTGCCAGCAGCGTAGGGACTAGCTACACCGGGGAGCTGTTTTTT
CDR3aa: CASSVGTSYTGELFF

abundance: -
j_gene: TRBJ2-3
v_gene: TRBV7-2
d_gene: TRBD2
CDR3nt: TGTGCCAGCAGCTTTATCATAGCGGGGGGCAGCACAGATACGCAGTATTTT
CDR3aa: CASSFIIAGGSTDTQYF

abundance: -
j_gene: TRBJ1-1
v_gene: TRBV9
d_gene: TRBD1
CDR3nt: TGTGCCAGCAGCGCCCAGGGACAGGGACCAACTGAAGCTTTCTTT
CDR3aa: CASSAQGQGPTEAFF

abundance: -
j_gene: TRBJ2-5
v_gene: TRBV5-1
d_gene: TRBD1
CDR3nt: TGCGCCAGCAGTGAAGGGACAGTACAAGAGACCCAGTACTTC
CDR3aa: CASSEGTVQETQYF

abundance: -
j_gene: TRBJ2-3
v_gene: TRBV27
d_gene: -
CDR3nt: TGTGCCAGCAGTTTAGCCGGGATCACAGATACGCAGTATTTT
CDR3aa: CASSLAGITDTQYF

abundance: once
j_gene: TRBJ2-3
v_gene: TRBV6-5
d_gene: TRBD2
CDR3nt: TGTGCCAGCAGATTGCGGGGGGCCCACGGTACGCAGTATTTT
CDR3aa: CASRLRGAHGTQYF

abundance: -
j_gene: TRBJ1-5
v_gene: TRBV12-5
d_gene: -
CDR3nt: TGTGCTAGTGGTTTGGTACTAGGCAGGTCGCTTTATAGCAATCAGCCCCAGCATTTT
CDR3aa: CASGLVLGRSLYSNQPQHF

abundance: -
j_gene: TRBJ2-7
v_gene: TRBV7-7
d_gene: -
CDR3nt: TGTGCTAGCAGCCGGGGTCTCGGCGACGAGCAGTACTTC
CDR3aa: CASSRGLGDEQYF

abundance: -
j_gene: TRBJ1-1
v_gene: TRBV7-7
d_gene: -
CDR3nt: TGTGCCAGCAGCTTGACAGAGAACACTGAAGCTTTCTTT
CDR3aa: CASSLTENTEAFF

abundance: -
j_gene: TRBJ1-2
v_gene: TRBV2
d_gene: -
CDR3nt: TGTGCCAGCAGTTTGCAGACTGCCTCTGGCTACACCTTC
CDR3aa: CASSLQTASGYTF

abundance: -
j_gene: TRBJ2-1
v_gene: TRBV11-2
d_gene: TRBD1
CDR3nt: TGTGCCAGCAGCTTAAACAGGGGCTCCTACAATGAGCAGTTCTTC
CDR3aa: CASSLNRGSYNEQFF

abundance: -
j_gene: TRBJ1-1
v_gene: TRBV6-1
d_gene: -
CDR3nt: TGTGCCAGCAGTGGCCGCGGGGACACTGAAGCTTTCTTT
CDR3aa: CASSGRGDTEAFF

abundance: -
j_gene: TRBJ1-3
v_gene: TRBV6-6
d_gene: -
CDR3nt: TGTGCCAGCAGTTACTCGGGGCAGAGCTCAGGAAACACCATATATTTT
CDR3aa: CASSYSGQSSGNTIYF

abundance: -
j_gene: TRBJ2-1
v_gene: TRBV27
d_gene: TRBD2
CDR3nt: TGTGCCAGCAGTCCGGGACTAGCGGGCGTCGGGCAGTTCTTC
CDR3aa: CASSPGLAGVGQFF

abundance: -
j_gene: TRBJ2-3
v_gene: TRBV2
d_gene: -
CDR3nt: TGTGCCAGCAAACGTGGCGGGGGCCGCACAGATACGCAGTATTTT
CDR3aa: CASKRGGGRTDTQYF

abundance: -
j_gene: TRBJ2-3
v_gene: TRBV30
d_gene: -
CDR3nt: TGTGCCTGGAGCGGAGTCACAGATACGCAGTATTTT
CDR3aa: CAWSGVTDTQYF

abundance: -
j_gene: TRBJ1-2
v_gene: TRBV29-1
d_gene: -
CDR3nt: TGCAGCACTGGACAGCGCGGCTATGGCTACACCTTC
CDR3aa: CSTGQRGYGYTF

abundance: -
j_gene: TRBJ2-7
v_gene: TRBV4-3
d_gene: -
CDR3nt: TGCGCCAGCAGCCAAGAAAGGGGGACCCTTTCCTACGAGCAGTACTTC
CDR3aa: CASSQERGTLSYEQYF

abundance: -
j_gene: TRBJ2-7
v_gene: TRBV7-3
d_gene: TRBD1
CDR3nt: TGTGCCAGCAGCTTAACAGGACAGGGGGACGAGCAGTACTTC
CDR3aa: CASSLTGQGDEQYF

abundance: -
j_gene: TRBJ2-3
v_gene: TRBV6-5
d_gene: TRBD1
CDR3nt: TGTGCCAGCAGGGGACAGGGCACAGATACGCAGTATTTT
CDR3aa: CASRGQGTDTQYF

abundance: -
j_gene: TRBJ2-5
v_gene: TRBV2
d_gene: TRBD2
CDR3nt: TGTGCCAGCAACGAAGGGACTGCGGGAGGGGAGACCCAGTACTTC
CDR3aa: CASNEGTAGGETQYF

abundance: -
j_gene: TRBJ2-5
v_gene: TRBV15
d_gene: -
CDR3nt: TGTGCCACCAGCAGGGACAGTTCGGAGACCCAGTACTTC
CDR3aa: CATSRDSSETQYF

abundance: -
j_gene: TRBJ1-2
v_gene: TRBV19
d_gene: TRBD1
CDR3nt: TGTGCCAGTAGTATAGTACGCACAGGGGGGGCGAACTATGGCTACACCTTC
CDR3aa: CASSIVRTGGANYGYTF

abundance: -
j_gene: TRBJ2-3
v_gene: TRBV19
d_gene: -
CDR3nt: TGTGCCAGTTCAGGACTTAAGAGGACCACAGATACGCAGTATTTT
CDR3aa: CASSGLKRTTDTQYF

abundance: -
j_gene: TRBJ2-3
v_gene: TRBV2
d_gene: -
CDR3nt: TGTGCCAGCAGTGAAGGGGGGAGGGATACGCAGTATTTT
CDR3aa: CASSEGGRDTQYF

abundance: -
j_gene: TRBJ1-4
v_gene: TRBV5-1
d_gene: TRBD1
CDR3nt: TGCGCCAGCAGCTTGGAAACGACAGGGCCACGAAAACTGTTTTTT
CDR3aa: CASSLETTGPRKLFF

abundance: -
j_gene: TRBJ1-2
v_gene: TRBV29-1
d_gene: -
CDR3nt: TGCAGCGTTGTGGGGGGGACCGTCTCTAACTATGGCTACACCTTC
CDR3aa: CSVVGGTVSNYGYTF

abundance: -
j_gene: TRBJ2-7
v_gene: TRBV7-6
d_gene: -
CDR3nt: TGTGCCAGCAGCTTAGCTGGCCGCCCCTACGAGCAGTACTTC
CDR3aa: CASSLAGRPYEQYF